Listed below are T cell receptor beta chains from one sample, sequenced in a study of blood T cell repertoires in COVID-19. TCRdb keeps only in-frame clones here, not all; method: immunoSEQ multiplex PCR. The sample holds roughly 240,000 clones; 70% to 85% are singletons and the top ten take under 2%. Material: peripheral blood. The receptors were sampled from a woman over 75 with acute or convalescent COVID-19. Each CDR3 is given with its conserved first and last residue.

V gene,J gene,CDR3 length,CDR3 protein
TRBV4-3,TRBJ2-7,15,CASSQGTSGTYEQYF
TRBV6-2/TRBV6-3,TRBJ2-7,14,CASSQGGGFYEQYF
TRBV19,TRBJ1-5,14,CASSIDSFNQPQHF
TRBV7-9,TRBJ2-7,14,CASSASGRGNEQYF
TRBV2,TRBJ1-3,15,CASSGRLNSGNTIYF
TRBV7-9,TRBJ1-5,12,CASSSHNQPQHF
TRBV18,TRBJ1-6,16,CASSARDSQTNSPLHF
TRBV6-5,TRBJ2-7,15,CASSYSSLPPYEQYF
TRBV7-2,TRBJ2-3,16,CASSRGARGWSDTQYF
TRBV18,TRBJ1-3,18,CASSVLPSGQASGNTIYF
TRBV10-3,TRBJ2-3,15,CAISEVIAGTDTQYF
TRBV6-2/TRBV6-3,TRBJ1-2,16,CASSSGQGAWSYGYTF
TRBV7-3,TRBJ2-3,14,CASSLIPQTDTQYF
TRBV5-1,TRBJ1-2,16,CASSSLTGLPASGYTF
TRBV21-1,TRBJ1-2,14,CASSRVSGDYGYTF
TRBV3-1/TRBV3-2,TRBJ2-1,16,CASSQRGAGGRNEQFF
TRBV19,TRBJ2-3,13,CASSGGGTDTQYF
TRBV12-1,TRBJ1-1,14,CASSFSAENTEAFF
TRBV2,TRBJ2-3,13,CASSTQTVLSPYF
TRBV1,TRBJ2-1,15,CTSRGTSGRYNEQFF
TRBV6-5,TRBJ2-5,13,CASSVESQETQYF
TRBV7-3,TRBJ2-5,15,CASSLTGTGGQTQYF
TRBV7-3,TRBJ2-3,15,CASSSGLAGVDTQYF
TRBV7-2,TRBJ2-7,14,CASSFERGTYEQYF
TRBV28,TRBJ1-3,15,CASSRQGAAGNTIYF
TRBV18,TRBJ2-5,15,CASSPRAGDQETQYF
TRBV14,TRBJ1-6,13,CASSRTVNSPLHF
TRBV4-3,TRBJ2-7,15,CASSQIAGGPGEQYF
TRBV7-9,TRBJ2-7,15,CASSFSGRVSYEQYF